This T cell receptor (beta chain) originates from a study of PD-L1 blockade in urothelial cancer. Study in general: Most patients, about 85% of the roughly 29, were males with bladder-origin cancer. Each patient had 0 to 3 earlier chemotherapy regimens. Study findings and constraints: Below-median pretreatment blood TCR clonality was a predictor of better survival.

Assay: immunoSEQ multiplex PCR; the TCRdb copy retains only in-frame clones and omits some. The sample consists of around 100,000 clones, about 85% of them appearing once. As regards this clone: Its matching antigen is unknown.

Sequencing used PBMCs, obtained around atezolizumab (anti-PD-L1) treatment. The receptor's source is a man in his fifties with urothelial cancer.

The CDR3, as DNA: TGTGCCAGTAGTATTATCAGGGGACTAATTAGCAATCAGCCCCAGCATTTT. Translated, it gives CASSIIRGLISNQPQHF. The chain employs TRBV19 and TRBJ1-5, with D possibly matching TRBD1 (6 bases). The CDR3 totals 17 residues. Per germline, CDR1 LNHDA and CDR2 SQIVND (reference sequence). Trimming removed 3 bases at V and 0 bases at J, with 15 bases between.